This TCR beta chain derives from a study of T cells in tumors after PD-1 blockade. Germline trimming cut 3 bases from V and 6 bases from J; bases unmatched to any gene: 2. This CDR3 is built from 15 residues. Per germline, CDR1 SGDLS and CDR2 YYNGEE. Input was 616 ng to 6,004 ng of genomic DNA from tumor or blood. Sequencing used immunoSEQ multiplex PCR; TCRdb keeps in-frame clones, though not all of them. The sample includes some 14,000 clones, 82% of them seen just once. This clone was seen once. Its antigen is unidentified. Study-wide points: Some novel exhausted tumor clones appeared in pre-treatment blood, suggesting peripheral recruitment.

The chain is built from TRBV9 and TRBJ2-1, with 14 bases identical to TRBD2. The material was PBMCs, obtained after anti-PD-1 treatment. The TCR sequence derives from a human donor with basal cell carcinoma. CDR3 protein: CASSAGLAGANEQFF. In nucleotides, the CDR3 is TGTGCCAGCAGCGCGGGACTAGCGGGGGCCAATGAGCAGTTCTTC.